This T cell receptor (beta chain) was captured by sequencing in a study of graft-versus-host responses after intestinal transplantation. In the study overall: Recipients had multivisceral, liver-intestinal, or isolated intestinal transplants. Study findings and constraints: Where graft-donor T cell macrochimerism was present, patients had high graft-versus-host to host-versus-graft clonal ratios in allografts. Peak circulating GvH clone levels tracked with early post-transplant HvG declines. Some GvH clones were seen earlier in gut or blood, suggesting intestinal origin.

The protocol was immunoSEQ multiplex PCR, while the TCRdb copy is restricted to in-frame clones and leaves out a portion. The sample holds 71,000 or so clones, 80% to 95% seen once. Notes on this clone: Its specificity is not known.

CDR1 SGHTA and CDR2 FQGNSA come from the germline V gene. The germline V and J ends were trimmed by 6 bases and 6 bases, with 14 bases remaining between them. CDR3 length equals 14 residues. The starting material was unstimulated CD8+ T cells sorted from spleen or lymph node cells, obtained before intestinal transplant. The sequence was obtained from a human donor who received an intestinal transplant. This chain uses TRBV7-2 with TRBJ1-4; D perhaps matches TRBD1 (6 bases). In nucleotides, the CDR3 is TGTGCCAGCAGGGAAACAGGGCTTGATGAAAAACTGTTTTTT. Translated: CASRETGLDEKLFF.